This T cell receptor (beta chain) came from a study of shared clonotypes between healthy human individuals. Study overall: Aged 18 to 49, the donors were two women and three men. Findings and limits, study-wide: Sorted-subset samples were not fully sequenced, rarefaction indicated. Naive CD4 clonotypes overlapped across several donors at roughly 4.5%.

A remark on this clone: Its antigen remains unknown.

A deep-level run was used for the assay. The method was immunoSEQ multiplex PCR; TCRdb's version includes in-frame clones alone and lacks a portion of them. The top ten clones hold roughly 0.13% of a sample with some 2,000,000 clones, approximately 94% of them seen once. The CDR3 is 15 residues long. V lost 5 bases, J lost 4 bases, and 18 bases lay in between. The germline V gene has CDR1 MDHEN and CDR2 SYDVKM. The sequenced sample consisted of naive CD4+ T cells sorted from blood. Subset of the sample: CD45RA+ positively selected. The chain has TRBV28 and TRBJ2-7; D is perhaps TRBD2 (6 bases). The receptor was derived from a young man in good health. CDR3 bases: TGTGCCAGCAGTCCCCGTCAACTAGCTGCGTACGAGCAGTACTTC. Amino acids: CASSPRQLAAYEQYF.